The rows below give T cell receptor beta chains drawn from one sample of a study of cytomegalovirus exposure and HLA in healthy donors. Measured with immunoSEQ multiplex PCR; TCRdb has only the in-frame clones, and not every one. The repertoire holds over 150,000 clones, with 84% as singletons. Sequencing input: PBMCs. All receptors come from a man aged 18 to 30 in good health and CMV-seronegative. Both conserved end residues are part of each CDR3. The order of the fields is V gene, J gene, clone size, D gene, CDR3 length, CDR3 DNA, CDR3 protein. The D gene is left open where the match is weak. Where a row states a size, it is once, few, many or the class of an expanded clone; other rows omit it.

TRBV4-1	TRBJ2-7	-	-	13	TGCGCCAGCAGCCAAGTGGGGCGTCAGGAGCAGTACTTC	CASSQVGRQEQYF
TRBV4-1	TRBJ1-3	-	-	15	TGCGCCAGCAGCCCAACAGGCCTCTCTGGAAACACCATATATTTT	CASSPTGLSGNTIYF
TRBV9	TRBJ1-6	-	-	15	TGTGCCAGCAGCGTAGGAGGAGGGAGTAATTCACCCCTCCACTTT	CASSVGGGSNSPLHF
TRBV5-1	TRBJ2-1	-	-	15	TGCGCCAGCAGCTCCTTCGGGATTTCCTACAATGAGCAGTTCTTC	CASSSFGISYNEQFF
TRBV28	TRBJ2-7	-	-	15	TGTGCCAGCAGTTTATTCCAAGGAGGAAGCTACGAGCAGTACTTC	CASSLFQGGSYEQYF
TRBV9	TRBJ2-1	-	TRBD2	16	TGTGCCAGCAGCGTAGGCGATAGCGGGGTTTACAATGAGCAGTTCTTC	CASSVGDSGVYNEQFF
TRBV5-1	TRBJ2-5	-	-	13	TGCGCCAGCAGCCAGACAGGAGTTGAGACCCAGTACTTC	CASSQTGVETQYF
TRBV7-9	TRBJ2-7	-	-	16	TGTGCCAGCAGCCCCCAGACAGGCCCTAGCTCCTACGAGCAGTACTTC	CASSPQTGPSSYEQYF
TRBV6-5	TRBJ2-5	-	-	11	TGTGCCAGCAGTGTGGGACACCTCCAGTACTTC	CASSVGHLQYF
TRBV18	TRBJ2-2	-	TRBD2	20	TGTGCCACCTTCCCAATTCGAGGGACCCATAGCGGGAGCTTGGACGGGGAGCTGTTTTTT	CATFPIRGTHSGSLDGELFF
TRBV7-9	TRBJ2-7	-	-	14	TGTGCCAGCAGCTTATGGGGAGATTCTGACGAGCAGTACTTC	CASSLWGDSDEQYF
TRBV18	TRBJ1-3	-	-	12	TGTGCCAGCTCACCCGCTGGAAACACCATATATTTT	CASSPAGNTIYF
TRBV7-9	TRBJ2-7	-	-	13	TGTGCCAGCAGCCCCATTCCAACCTACGAGCAGTACTTC	CASSPIPTYEQYF
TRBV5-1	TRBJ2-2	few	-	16	TGCGCCAGCAGCTTGTTCGGGGAGCCGAACACCGGGGAGCTGTTTTTT	CASSLFGEPNTGELFF
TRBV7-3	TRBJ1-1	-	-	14	TGTGCCAGCAGCTTTCAGGGGCGGGACACTGAAGCTTTCTTT	CASSFQGRDTEAFF
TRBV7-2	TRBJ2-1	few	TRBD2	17	TGTGCCAGCAGCGAACTAAGTAGCGGGAGATCCTACAATGAGCAGTTCTTC	CASSELSSGRSYNEQFF
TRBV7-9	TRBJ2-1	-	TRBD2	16	TGTGCCAGCAGCCCTAAGACTAGCCCCTCCTACAATGAGCAGTTCTTC	CASSPKTSPSYNEQFF
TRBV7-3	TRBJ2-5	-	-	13	TGTGCCAGCAGCCCCGGACAGCAAGAGACCCAGTACTTC	CASSPGQQETQYF
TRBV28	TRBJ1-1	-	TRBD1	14	TGTGCCAGCAGTTCGGGGGACAGGAACACTGAAGCTTTCTTT	CASSSGDRNTEAFF
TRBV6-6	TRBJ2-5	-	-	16	TGTGCCAGCAGTCACGCCCCTCCGCTAAGCCAAGAGACCCAGTACTTC	CASSHAPPLSQETQYF
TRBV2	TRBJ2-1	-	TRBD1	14	TGTGCCAGCAGGCCTCCGGGACAGGGGAATGAGCAGTTCTTC	CASRPPGQGNEQFF
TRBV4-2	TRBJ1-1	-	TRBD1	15	TGTGCCAGCAGCCAAGCTAGGACAGGGGGCACTGAAGCTTTCTTT	CASSQARTGGTEAFF
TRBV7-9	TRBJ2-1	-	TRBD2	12	TGTGCCAGCAGCTCCCTCGAGGGACTACAGTTCTTC	CASSSLEGLQFF
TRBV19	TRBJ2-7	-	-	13	TGTGCCAGTAGTATAGCAGGGGCCTACGAGCAGTACTTC	CASSIAGAYEQYF
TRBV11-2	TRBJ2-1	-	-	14	TGTGCCAGCAGCTTAGGTGGGGGCGACAATGAGCAGTTCTTC	CASSLGGGDNEQFF
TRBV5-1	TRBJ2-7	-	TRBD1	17	TGCGCCAGCAGCTTGCTTGAAAGTGGCAAGGGGGCCGCGGGGCAGTACTTC	CASSLLESGKGAAGQYF
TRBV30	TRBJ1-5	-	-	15	TGTGCCTGGAGTAACAAACGCGGATTCGATCAGCCCCAGCATTTT	CAWSNKRGFDQPQHF
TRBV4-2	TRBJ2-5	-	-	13	TGTGCCAGCAGCCAAGATAGGGAGCAGACCCAGTACTTC	CASSQDREQTQYF
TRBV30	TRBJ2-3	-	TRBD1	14	TGTGCCGTAGCGGGACAGGGGTCAACAGATACGCAGTATTTT	CAVAGQGSTDTQYF
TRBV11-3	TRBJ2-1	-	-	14	TGTGCCAGCAGCGCCAGACTTGGCCGGAATGAGCAGTTCTTC	CASSARLGRNEQFF
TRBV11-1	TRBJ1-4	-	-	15	TGTGCCAGCAGCTCCGCGGGGTTTGGCGATGAAAAACTGTTTTTT	CASSSAGFGDEKLFF
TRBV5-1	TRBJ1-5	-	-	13	TGCGCCAGCAGCCTAGGACAAAATCAGCCCCAGCATTTT	CASSLGQNQPQHF
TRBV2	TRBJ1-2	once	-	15	TGTGCCAGCGGAGAAGGAGCAAACCCTAACTATGGCTACACCTTC	CASGEGANPNYGYTF
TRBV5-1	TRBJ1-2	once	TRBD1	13	TGCGCCAGCAACTCGGGGGACAGGTATGGCTACACCTTC	CASNSGDRYGYTF
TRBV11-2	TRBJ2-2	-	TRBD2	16	TGTGCCAGCAGCCGAAGCGGGAGGATACACACCGGGGAGCTGTTTTTT	CASSRSGRIHTGELFF
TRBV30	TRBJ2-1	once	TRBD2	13	TGTGCCTCGACCGGGACTAGCCATTATGAGCAGTTCTTC	CASTGTSHYEQFF
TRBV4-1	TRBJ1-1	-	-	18	TGCGCCAGCAGCCAAGATAGGGGAACAGGCGCCTTATCGGGGGGAGCTTTCTTT	CASSQDRGTGALSGGAFF
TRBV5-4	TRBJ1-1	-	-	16	TGTGCCAGCAGCGGTTCCCCTCGGGGGAGTGAAACTGAAGCTTTCTTT	CASSGSPRGSETEAFF
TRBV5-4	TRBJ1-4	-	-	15	TGTGCCAGCAGCTTCGGTGACAGAGATAATGAAAAACTGTTTTTT	CASSFGDRDNEKLFF
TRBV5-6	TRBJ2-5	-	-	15	TGTGCCAGCAGCTTGGGGAGAGTGCTTCAAGAGACCCAGTACTTC	CASSLGRVLQETQYF
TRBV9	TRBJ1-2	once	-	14	TGTGCCAGCAGCACACGCTTGGAGGGGAACGGCTACACCTTC	CASSTRLEGNGYTF
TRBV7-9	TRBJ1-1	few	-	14	TGTGCCAGCAGCTCAGGCCGGACGGGGGATGAAGCTTTCTTT	CASSSGRTGDEAFF
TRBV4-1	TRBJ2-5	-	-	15	TGCGCCAGCAGCCTCCGACAGGCGGACCAAGAGACCCAGTACTTC	CASSLRQADQETQYF
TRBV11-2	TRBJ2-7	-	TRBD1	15	TGTGCCAGCAGCCCCGGGACAGGCGCACCCTACGAGCAGTACTTC	CASSPGTGAPYEQYF
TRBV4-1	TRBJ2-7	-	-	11	TGCGCCAGCAGCCAATACGGGGAGCAGTACTTC	CASSQYGEQYF
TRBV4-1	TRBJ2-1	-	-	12	TGCGCCAGCAGCCGAGGGTACAATGAGCAGTTCTTC	CASSRGYNEQFF
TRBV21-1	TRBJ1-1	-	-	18	TGTGCCAGCAGCGAAGGGGGAGTAGTGTGCAGGAACAACACTGAAGCTTTCTTT	CASSEGGVVCRNNTEAFF
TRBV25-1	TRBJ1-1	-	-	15	TGTGCCAGCAGTGCTCCTAAGGGGGGGGGACCTGAAGCTTTCTTT	CASSAPKGGGPEAFF
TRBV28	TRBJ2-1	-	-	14	TGTGCCAGCCTCCGGGACTTTACCTACAATGAGCAGTTCTTC	CASLRDFTYNEQFF
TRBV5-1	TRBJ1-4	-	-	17	TGCGCCAGCAGCTTCGGGACTCCCGGGCATGGGGGTGAAAAACTGTTTTTT	CASSFGTPGHGGEKLFF
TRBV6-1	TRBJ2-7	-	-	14	TGTGCCAGCAGTGACCGGGGGATTATCTACGAGCAGTACTTC	CASSDRGIIYEQYF
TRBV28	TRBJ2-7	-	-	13	TGTGCCAGCAGTTTGGCGGGAAACTACGAGCAGTACTTC	CASSLAGNYEQYF